These 31 T cell receptor beta chains came from one sample sequenced in a study of shared clonotypes between healthy human individuals. The table came from immunoSEQ multiplex PCR; TCRdb's copy has only in-frame clones and leaves some out. This table holds about 450,000 clones, roughly 85% found once. Material: PBMCs. These receptor sequences come from a woman aged 40 to 49 in good health. Some clones in this sample may be carry-over from other donors' samples.

The V and J genes are TRBV2 and TRBJ1-4; 8 positions agree with TRBD1. The CDR3 consists of 13 residues. V shed 6 bases and J 8 bases; nucleotides not matched to a gene: 5. The germline V gene has CDR1 SNHLY and CDR2 FYNNEI. The CDR3 reads CASRTGVEEKLFF. The CDR3 coding sequence is TGTGCCAGCAGGACAGGGGTTGAGGAAAAACTGTTTTTT. Variable domain in full (rest from reference TRBV2 and TRBJ1-4): EPEVTQTPSHQVTQMGQEVILRCVPISNHLYFYWYRQILGQKVEFLVSFYNNEISEKSEIFDDQFSVERPDGSNFTLKIRSTKLEDSAMYFCASRTGVEEKLFFGSGTQLSVL.

The chain employs TRBV6-5 and TRBJ2-6, with D hard to call. V gave up 2 bases and J gave up 0 bases, with 8 bases separating them. CDR1 and CDR2 (germline): MNHEY, SVGAGI. This CDR3 comprises 16 residues. The CDR3 DNA sequence: TGTGCCAGCAGTTACCGTCCGGGCTCTGGGGCCAACGTCCTGACTTTC. Its protein product is CASSYRPGSGANVLTF.

This chain links TRBV19 with TRBJ2-5, with D possibly being TRBD2 (5 bases). Germline values: CDR1 LNHDA, CDR2 SQIVND (reference sequence). The CDR3 has 14 amino acids. Trimming cost V 3 bases and J 4 bases, with 12 bases left between them. The CDR3 bases are TGTGCCAGTAGTATGTTGGCTAGCACAGAGACCCAGTACTTC. Translated: CASSMLASTETQYF.

This chain uses TRBV6-6 with TRBJ2-7; 7 nucleotides match TRBD1. Unmatched junction bases numbered 3, after V lost 6 bases and J lost 4 bases. Germline lookup yields CDR1 MNHNY and CDR2 SVGAGI (reference sequence). The CDR3 consists of 12 residues. CDR3: CASSPDRYEQYF. CDR3 nucleotides: TGTGCCAGCAGCCCGGACAGGTACGAGCAGTACTTC.

This clone occurred a few times. The V gene is TRBV27, the J gene TRBJ1-1, with D hard to call. The V end was cut by 4 bases, the J end by 6 bases, with 12 bases between. CDR3 length: 13 residues. Germline V gives CDR1 MNHEY, CDR2 SMNVEV (reference sequence). For the CDR3, the DNA is TGTGCCAGCAGTTCCCCAAACGGGGCTGAAGCTTTCTTT. Its protein product is CASSSPNGAEAFF.

The J gene is TRBJ2-3, the V gene TRBV15, with TRBD2 matching 8 bases. The V and J ends lost 7 bases and 4 bases, in that order; junction bases with no gene match: 13. The germline CDR1 and CDR2 sequences are LNHNV and YYDKDF (reference sequence). This CDR3 region has 16 residues. CDR3 sequence (DNA): TGTGCCACCACCCCCCTAGCGGGCAAGGGGGCAGATACGCAGTATTTT. Residues: CATTPLAGKGADTQYF.

The table lists this clone with a few counts. The junction departs from germline at one end; a sequencing error may be responsible. The rearrangement links TRBV2 to TRBJ1-1; D remains ambiguous. There are 12 residues in the CDR3. Per the germline V gene, CDR1 is SNHLY and CDR2 is FYNNEI. The CDR3 sequence: CASTELKTEAFF. The CDR3 DNA reads as TGTGCCAGCACAGAACTGAAGACTGAAGCTTTCTTT.

This clone was found a few times. The chain combines TRBV30 with TRBJ1-1; D gene unclear. V dropped 4 bases and J dropped 0 bases, with 15 bases sitting between them. Germline CDR1 and CDR2: GTSNPN and SVGIG (reference sequence). CDR3 length: 15 amino acids. The CDR3 sequence is CAWTAQAKMNTEAFF. The DNA for the CDR3 is TGTGCCTGGACGGCCCAGGCAAAAATGAACACTGAAGCTTTCTTT. The full variable domain, with the rest looked up from reference TRBV30 and TRBJ1-1, is SQTIHQWPATLVQPVGSPLSLECTVEGTSNPNLYWYRQAAGRGLQLLFYSVGIGQISSEVPQNLSASRPQDRQFILSSKKLLLSDSGFYLCAWTAQAKMNTEAFFGQGTRLTVV.

V is TRBV19 and J is TRBJ2-5, with 7 bases aligning to TRBD2. This CDR3 is built from 13 residues. V trimming: 5 bases; J trimming: 5 bases; junction bases outside the gene matches: 5. Germline V gene data show CDR1 as LNHDA and CDR2 as SQIVND (reference sequence). This CDR3 is CASSGGSGETQYF. The CDR3 DNA reads TGTGCCAGTAGTGGCGGGAGCGGGGAGACCCAGTACTTC.

The chain employs TRBV2 and TRBJ2-2, with 12 bases identical to TRBD2. The CDR3 spans 15 residues. CDR1 and CDR2 from the germline V gene are SNHLY and FYNNEI. Trimming cost V 6 bases and J 3 bases; bases outside gene matches: 2. The CDR3 nucleotides are TGTGCCAGCAGGAGACTAGCGGGAGACACCGGGGAGCTGTTTTTT. Translated: CASRRLAGDTGELFF.

The table lists this clone with a count of one. The chain uses TRBV29-1 and TRBJ2-7; 8 bases are a match to TRBD1. This CDR3 is built from 13 residues. CDR1 SQVTM and CDR2 ANQGSEA come from the germline V gene. Germline trimming cut 5 bases from V and 4 bases from J; bases unmatched to any gene: 7. The CDR3 sequence: CSVTPQGAYEQYF. The DNA for the CDR3 is TGCAGCGTTACCCCCCAGGGGGCGTACGAGCAGTACTTC.

A few counts support this clone. This chain joins TRBV18 and TRBJ2-2; maybe TRBD1 (5 bases). The CDR3 runs to 17 residues. The V end was cut by 0 bases, the J end by 8 bases, with 19 bases between. Germline assignment: CDR1 KGHSH and CDR2 LQKENI. In nucleotides, the CDR3 is TGTGCCAGCTCACCACCGGGCGACAGCCGATTATTGGGGGAGCTGTTTTTT. Amino acids: CASSPPGDSRLLGELFF.

The V gene is TRBV19, the J gene TRBJ2-7; 8 bases are a match to TRBD1. The CDR3 is 15 residues long. Germline-derived CDR1 and CDR2 are LNHDA and SQIVND (reference sequence). After removal of 5 bases from V and 6 bases from J, the junction contained 12 bases not matched to a gene. CDR3 nucleotides: TGTGCCAGTAGTCCCACCCCTGGACAGGGCGGCGAGCAGTACTTC. It encodes CASSPTPGQGGEQYF.

This clone was seen only once. The rearrangement joins TRBV5-1 to TRBJ2-3, with 12 positions matching TRBD2. The V segment lost 4 bases and the J segment 0 bases; nucleotides outside the gene matches: 3. Germline V gene lookup returns CDR1 SGHRS and CDR2 YFSETQ. CDR3 length: 16 residues. DNA for the CDR3: TGCGCCAGCAGCGGTCTAGCGGGAGGGAGCACAGATACGCAGTATTTT. Protein product: CASSGLAGGSTDTQYF. The variable domain in full, completed from reference TRBV5-1 and TRBJ2-3, reads KAGVTQTPRYLIKTRGQQVTLSCSPISGHRSVSWYQQTPGQGLQFLFEYFSETQRNKGNFPGRFSGRQFSNSRSEMNVSTLELGDSALYLCASSGLAGGSTDTQYFGPGTRLTVL.

This chain joins TRBV7-3 and TRBJ2-3, with 13 positions matching TRBD2. V shed 0 bases and J 6 bases; nucleotides not matched to a gene: 6. Germline V CDR1 and CDR2: SGHTA, FQGTGA. This CDR3 is built from 17 residues. Here the CDR3 DNA reads TGTGCCAGCAGCTTAACAGGACTAGCGGGAGCTCTTGATACGCAGTATTTT. Protein: CASSLTGLAGALDTQYF. Based on the CDR3 plus reference TRBV7-3 and TRBJ2-3, the full variable domain is GAGVSQTPSNKVTEKGKYVELRCDPISGHTALYWYRQSLGQGPEFLIYFQGTGAADDSGLPNDRFFAVRPEGSVSTLKIQRTERGDSAVYLCASSLTGLAGALDTQYFGPGTRLTVL.

V usage is TRBV7-3 and J usage is TRBJ1-2; D is perhaps TRBD1 (6 bases). V was pared by 4 bases and J by 6 bases, with 12 bases between. CDR3 length: 13 residues. Germline V gives CDR1 SGHTA, CDR2 FQGTGA. The CDR3 sequence: CASSSGGGDGYTF. The CDR3 DNA follows: TGTGCCAGCAGCTCCGGAGGGGGGGATGGCTACACCTTC.

The rearrangement joins TRBV18 to TRBJ2-1, with D perhaps TRBD1 or TRBD2 (5 bases each). The CDR3 sequence is 15 residues long. Trimming took 3 bases from V and 7 from J, leaving 16 bases between them. CDR1 is KGHSH, CDR2 LQKENI, per germline. CDR3 in amino acids: CASSPIYGAVNEQFF. In DNA, the CDR3 is TGTGCCAGCTCACCCATTTACGGGGCGGTAAATGAGCAGTTCTTC.

J is TRBJ2-1 and V is TRBV18; D call uncertain. Germline CDR1 reads KGHSH; CDR2 reads LQKENI. The CDR3 has 15 amino acids. Trimming left V 1 base short and J 0 bases short, with 7 bases between. The CDR3 spells CASSPQGDSYNEQFF. CDR3 coding DNA: TGTGCCAGCTCACCACAGGGTGACTCCTACAATGAGCAGTTCTTC.

This rearrangement joins TRBV7-9 to TRBJ2-5; 7 bases line up with TRBD1. CDR3 length: 14 amino acids. Germline assignment: CDR1 SEHNR and CDR2 FQNEAQ (reference sequence). With 5 bases clipped from V and 2 bases from J, the junction kept 5 bases outside the gene matches. CDR3 loop: CASSRGQVQETQYF. The CDR3 coding sequence is TGTGCCAGCAGCCGAGGACAGGTTCAAGAGACCCAGTACTTC.

The V and J genes are TRBV28 and TRBJ2-7; D gene ambiguous. V dropped 5 bases and J dropped 2 bases, with 16 bases sitting between them. CDR1 is MDHEN, CDR2 SYDVKM, per germline. The CDR3 runs 15 residues. DNA of the CDR3: TGTGCCAGCAGTGGCCCCCTGGCGGCAACCTACGAGCAGTACTTC. Amino acid sequence: CASSGPLAATYEQYF.

The rearrangement joins TRBV7-3 to TRBJ2-3; 8 positions agree with TRBD2. CDR3 size: 15 residues. CDR1 is SGHTA, CDR2 FQGTGA, per germline. After removal of 11 bases from V and 3 bases from J, the junction contained 13 bases not matched to a gene. CDR3 coding DNA: TGTGCCTCCTCCCCAGGCAGCGGGAGTACAGATACGCAGTATTTT. Its protein is CASSPGSGSTDTQYF.

This clone appeared a few times. The J gene is TRBJ1-2, the V gene TRBV9, with TRBD1 matching over 7 bases. The CDR3 spans 16 residues. The germline gives CDR1 SGDLS, CDR2 YYNGEE. J gave up 3 bases and V 4 bases, and 12 bases lay outside the gene matches. CDR3 DNA: TGTGCCAGCAGCTCACCCGAGGGGGCTACAGACTATGGCTACACCTTC. Translation gives CASSSPEGATDYGYTF.

The rearrangement uses TRBV25-1 and TRBJ1-6, with TRBD1 matching over 7 bases. With 6 bases clipped from V and 5 bases from J, the junction kept 1 base outside the gene matches. The CDR3 has 13 amino acids. Looked up from germline, CDR1 is MGHDK and CDR2 is SYGVNS. The CDR3 is CASRGQHNSPLHF. Here the CDR3 DNA reads TGTGCCAGCAGGGGACAGCATAATTCACCCCTCCACTTT.

V usage is TRBV15 and J usage is TRBJ1-1, with no clear D. V lost 4 bases and J 10 bases, leaving 13 bases between the germline ends. CDR1 and CDR2 from the germline V gene are LNHNV and YYDKDF (reference sequence). The CDR3 length is 12 residues. CDR3 sequence (DNA): TGTGCCACCAGCACCTCGCCGGGTAGAGCTTTCTTT. Its translation: CATSTSPGRAFF.

V and J are TRBV27 and TRBJ2-7, with 9 bases identical to TRBD2. V dropped 5 bases and J dropped 2; count of bases not matched to a gene: 10. The CDR3 has 16 amino acids. The germline V gene encodes CDR1 MNHEY and CDR2 SMNVEV (reference sequence). The CDR3 nucleotides are TGTGCCAGCAGTCTTATTGTAGCGGGAGCTCCCTACGAGCAGTACTTC. Its translation is CASSLIVAGAPYEQYF.

This clone came up once. The chain carries TRBV6-1 and TRBJ2-7, with TRBD2 matching 12 bases. This CDR3 region has 14 residues. Looked up from germline, CDR1 is MNHNS and CDR2 is SASEGT. J lost 4 bases, V lost 6 bases, and 4 bases had no gene match. The CDR3 is CASRWTSGIYEQYF. Written as DNA, the CDR3 is TGTGCCAGCAGATGGACTAGCGGGATTTACGAGCAGTACTTC.

The genes are TRBV7-9 and TRBJ2-5; 13 positions agree with TRBD2. Germline assignment: CDR1 SEHNR and CDR2 FQNEAQ (reference sequence). The V gene end was trimmed by 1 base and the J gene end by 11 bases; junction bases not matched to a gene: 13. The CDR3 has 17 amino acids. The CDR3 coding sequence is TGTGCCAGCAGCTTAGGCTACGGACTAGCGGGAGAGGAGGAGCAGTACTTC. It codes for CASSLGYGLAGEEEQYF.

The chain links TRBV7-2 to TRBJ2-7, with D perhaps matching TRBD1 (6 bases). This CDR3 region has 15 residues. Per the germline V gene, CDR1 is SGHTA and CDR2 is FQGNSA. The V gene lost 6 bases and the J gene lost 2 bases, with 17 bases spanning the gap. The CDR3 DNA reads TGTGCCAGCAGTCTCGCCGGGACACCACCCTACGAGCAGTACTTC. This translates into CASSLAGTPPYEQYF.

The CDR3 loop is CASSGIIGAGGTEAFF. The CDR3 nucleotides are TGTGCCAGTAGCGGGATCATAGGGGCAGGGGGCACTGAAGCTTTCTTT. This chain uses TRBV19 with TRBJ1-1; 7 nucleotides match TRBD1. CDR3 size: 16 residues. With 6 bases clipped from V and 4 bases from J, the junction kept 14 bases outside the gene matches. Germline V gene data show CDR1 as LNHDA and CDR2 as SQIVND (reference sequence).

This clone has just one count. The V call is TRBV18, the J call TRBJ1-2; 7 nucleotides agree with TRBD1. From germline, CDR1 is KGHSH and CDR2 LQKENI. The length of the CDR3 is 17 residues. Trimming removed 2 bases from V and 1 base from J; junction bases left unmatched: 10. CDR3 sequence reads: CASSPTGQAQVNYGYTF. The CDR3 DNA is TGTGCCAGCTCACCAACTGGACAGGCCCAGGTTAACTATGGCTACACCTTC. Full variable domain (remainder filled in from reference TRBV18 and TRBJ1-2): NAGVMQNPRHLVRRRGQEARLRCSPMKGHSHVYWYRQLPEEGLKFMVYLQKENIIDESGMPKERFSAEFPKEGPSILRIQQVVRGDSAAYFCASSPTGQAQVNYGYTFGSGTRLTVV.

This clone showed up many times. The chain carries TRBV6-1 and TRBJ2-1; maybe TRBD2 (5 bases). CDR3 length equals 15 residues. V lost 3 bases, J lost 1 base, and 10 bases lay in between. The germline gives CDR1 MNHNS, CDR2 SASEGT. CDR3 sequence reads: CASSDTPGSYNEQFF. The CDR3, as DNA: TGTGCCAGCAGTGACACACCGGGATCCTACAATGAGCAGTTCTTC.